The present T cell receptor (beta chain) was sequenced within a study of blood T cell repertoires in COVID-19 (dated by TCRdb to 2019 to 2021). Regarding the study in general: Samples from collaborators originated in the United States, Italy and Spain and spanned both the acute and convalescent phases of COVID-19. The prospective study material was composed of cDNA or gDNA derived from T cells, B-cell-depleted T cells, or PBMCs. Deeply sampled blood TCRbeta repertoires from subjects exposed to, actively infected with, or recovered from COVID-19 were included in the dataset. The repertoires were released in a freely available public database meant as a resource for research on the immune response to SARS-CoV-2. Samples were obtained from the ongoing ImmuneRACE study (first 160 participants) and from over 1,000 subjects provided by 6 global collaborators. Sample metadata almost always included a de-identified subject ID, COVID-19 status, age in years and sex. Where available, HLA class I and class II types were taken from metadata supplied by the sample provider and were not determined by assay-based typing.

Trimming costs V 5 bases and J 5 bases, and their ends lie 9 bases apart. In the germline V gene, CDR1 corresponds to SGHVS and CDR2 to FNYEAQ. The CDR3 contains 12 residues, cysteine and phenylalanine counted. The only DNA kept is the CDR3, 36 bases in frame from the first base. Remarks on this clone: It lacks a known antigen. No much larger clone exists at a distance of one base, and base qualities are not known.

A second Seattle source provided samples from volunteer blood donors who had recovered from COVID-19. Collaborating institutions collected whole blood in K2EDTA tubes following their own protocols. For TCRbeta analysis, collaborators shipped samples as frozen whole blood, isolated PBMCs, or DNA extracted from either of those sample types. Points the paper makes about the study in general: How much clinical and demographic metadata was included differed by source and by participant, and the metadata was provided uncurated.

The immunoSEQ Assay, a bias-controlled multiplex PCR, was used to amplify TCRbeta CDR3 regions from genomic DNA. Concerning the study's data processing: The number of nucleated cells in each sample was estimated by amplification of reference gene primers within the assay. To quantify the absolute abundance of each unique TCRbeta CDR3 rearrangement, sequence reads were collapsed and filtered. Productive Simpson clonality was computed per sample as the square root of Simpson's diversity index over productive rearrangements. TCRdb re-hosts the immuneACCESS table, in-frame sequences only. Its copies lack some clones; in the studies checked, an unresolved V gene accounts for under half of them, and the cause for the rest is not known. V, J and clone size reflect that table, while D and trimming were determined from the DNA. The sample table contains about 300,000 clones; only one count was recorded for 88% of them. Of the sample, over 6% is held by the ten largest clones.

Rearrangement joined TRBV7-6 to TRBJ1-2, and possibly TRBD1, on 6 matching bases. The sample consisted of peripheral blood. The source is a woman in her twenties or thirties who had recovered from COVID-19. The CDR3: CASSPDRYGYTF. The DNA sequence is TGTGCCAGCAGCCCGGACAGATATGGCTACACCTTC.